This TCR beta chain was sequenced in a study of Graves' ophthalmopathy and Graves' hyperthyroidism. Other autoimmune diseases, uncontrolled infections, pregnancy or lactation ruled patients out of participation. RNA served as the template for amplifying TCR beta CDR3 regions. An initial RT-PCR round employing HTBI primers preceded a second-round multiplex PCR. TCRdb re-called the multiplex PCR reads with MiXCR, one entry per CDR3 protein. Of more than 1,000,000 distinct CDR3 sequences listed, about 38% are singletons. CDR1 is DFQATT, CDR2 SNEGSKA, per germline (reference sequence). The ends were cut back, 6 bases at V and 2 bases at J, with 13 bases in the middle. This CDR3 contains 13 residues.

The sequenced sample consisted of peripheral blood or thyroid tissue (not recorded which). The TCR originated in an adult man with Graves' hyperthyroidism. The chain has TRBV20-1 and TRBJ2-5, with a tentative D call TRBD1 (6 bases). In DNA, the CDR3 is TGCAGTGCATATACGACAGGTCAAGAGACCCAGTACTTC. This encodes CSAYTTGQETQYF.